Following are 11 T cell receptor beta chains from one sample sequenced in a study of T cell responses to AZD1222 COVID-19 vaccine. This table comes from immunoSEQ multiplex PCR, and its TCRdb copy is limited to in-frame clones, with some not included. This table has some 180,000 clones, 85% to 90% appearing once. Material: peripheral blood, obtained on day 0 of AZD1222 vaccination. These receptor sequences come from an adult in good health.

The rearrangement uses TRBV7-9 and TRBJ2-3, with D perhaps matching TRBD2 (5 bases). The germline CDR1 and CDR2 sequences are SEHNR and FQNEAQ (reference sequence). The CDR3 totals 18 residues. The germline V and J ends were trimmed by 4 bases and 0 bases, with 20 bases remaining between them. CDR3 sequence reads: CASSSELGQAESTDTQYF. As DNA, the CDR3 is TGTGCCAGCAGCTCCGAGCTAGGCCAAGCGGAGAGCACAGATACGCAGTATTTT.

The V gene is TRBV21-1, the J gene TRBJ1-3. TRBV21-1 is assigned pseudogene status. The CDR3 contains 13 residues. The CDR3 sequence: CASSKACRNTIYF. CDR3 DNA sequence: TGTGCCAGCAGCAAAGCTTGTAGAAACACCATATATTTT.

The rearrangement uses TRBV9 and TRBJ2-7; no clear D. This CDR3 contains 14 residues. CDR1 SGDLS and CDR2 YYNGEE come from the germline V gene. Trimming removed 0 bases from V and 6 bases from J, with 13 bases in between. CDR3 loop: CASSVGNSWAEQYF. The DNA of the CDR3 is TGTGCCAGCAGCGTAGGGAACAGCTGGGCCGAGCAGTACTTC. Looking up the rest from reference TRBV9 and TRBJ2-7 gives the full variable domain: DSGVTQTPKHLITATGQRVTLRCSPRSGDLSVYWYQQSLDQGLQFLIQYYNGEERAKGNILERFSAQQFPDLHSELNLSSLELGDSALYFCASSVGNSWAEQYFGPGTRLTVT.

The chain has TRBV10-1 and TRBJ1-2; TRBD1 aligns across 8 bases. V gave up 5 bases and J gave up 4 bases; unmatched junction bases: 3. The CDR3 has 13 amino acids. Germline V gene data show CDR1 as WNHNN and CDR2 as SYGVQD (reference sequence). Written as DNA, the CDR3 is TGCGCCAGCAGTCAGACAGGGGCCTATGGCTACACCTTC. It specifies CASSQTGAYGYTF.

The chain joins TRBV25-1 to TRBJ2-7, with 11 bases fitting TRBD2. V trimming: 5 bases; J trimming: 7 bases; junction bases outside the gene matches: 1. The CDR3 is made up of 12 amino acids. CDR1 is MGHDK, CDR2 SYGVNS, per germline. CDR3 loop: CASSTSGGEQYF. For the CDR3, the DNA is TGTGCCAGCAGTACTAGCGGGGGTGAGCAGTACTTC.

The chain employs TRBV18 and TRBJ2-7; tentatively, D is TRBD2 (5 bases). The germline V gene encodes CDR1 KGHSH and CDR2 LQKENI. This CDR3 is 14 amino acids long. Deletions cut 3 bases from V and 0 bases from J, with 9 bases between. The DNA for the CDR3 is TGTGCCAGCTCACCGCCTAGCCTCTCCTACGAGCAGTACTTC. It specifies CASSPPSLSYEQYF. The variable domain in full, completed from reference TRBV18 and TRBJ2-7, reads NAGVMQNPRHLVRRRGQEARLRCSPMKGHSHVYWYRQLPEEGLKFMVYLQKENIIDESGMPKERFSAEFPKEGPSILRIQQVVRGDSAAYFCASSPPSLSYEQYFGPGTRLTVT.

The chain is built from TRBV30 and TRBJ1-3; D gene unclear. The V end lost 5 bases, the J end lost 0 bases, and 11 bases lay between the germline ends. Germline V gene data show CDR1 as GTSNPN and CDR2 as SVGIG (reference sequence). The CDR3 has 14 amino acids. The CDR3 coding sequence is TGTGCCTGGGCCGGGGTCCACTCTGGAAACACCATATATTTT. Its protein is CAWAGVHSGNTIYF.

J is TRBJ1-1 and V is TRBV12-3 or TRBV12-4; D unresolved. V was cut by 6 bases and J by 1 base, with 9 bases left in between. CDR3 length: 13 amino acids. The CDR3: CASRSQENTEAFF. CDR3 bases: TGTGCCAGCAGATCCCAGGAGAACACTGAAGCTTTCTTT.

The V call is TRBV6-2 or TRBV6-3, the J call TRBJ1-5, with 9 nucleotides matching TRBD1. Losses at the gene ends were 6 bases for V and 6 bases for J; bases not matched to a gene: 9. There are 15 residues in the CDR3. Germline CDR1 reads MNHEY; CDR2 reads SVGEGT. The CDR3 DNA reads TGTGCCAGCAGCCAACCGGGACAGGGTCCTCAGCCCCAGCATTTT. Translating it yields CASSQPGQGPQPQHF.

The sample holds one count of this clone. This chain joins TRBV5-4 and TRBJ2-1; 8 positions match TRBD2. CDR1 SGHNT and CDR2 YYREEE come from the germline V gene (reference sequence). With V trimmed by 4 bases and J by 7 bases, 13 bases remained unmatched. The CDR3 runs to 16 residues. CDR3 coding DNA: TGTGCCAGCAGCCCCCGTACTAGCGGTGGGGTGAATGAGCAGTTCTTC. Translation: CASSPRTSGGVNEQFF.

CDR3 nucleotides: TGTGCCAGCAGTTACACGGGACAGGCCCACGAAAAACTGTTTTTT. Translating gives CASSYTGQAHEKLFF. The chain carries TRBV6-5 and TRBJ1-4; 8 bases line up with TRBD1. V lost 2 bases to trimming and J lost 8 bases; unmatched junction nucleotides: 7. Germline CDR1 MNHEY, CDR2 SVGAGI. The CDR3 spans 15 residues.